In this sample, the clone carrying this T cell receptor (beta chain) turned up once. Sequencing used immunoSEQ multiplex PCR; TCRdb keeps in-frame clones, though not all of them. Here the sample spans some 300,000 clones, roughly 90% being singletons. The CDR3 is made up of 15 amino acids. CDR1 and CDR2 (germline): SGHTA, FQGNSA. The germline V and J ends were trimmed by 1 base and 4 bases, with 10 bases remaining between them. This entry is derived from a study of blood T cell repertoires in COVID-19. The wider study: COVID-19 samples collected from the United States, Italy and Spain covered acute and convalescent phases. T cells, B-cell-depleted T cells, or PBMCs provided the cDNA or gDNA that served as material.

Seattle cases were enrolled at active infection and followed longitudinally. The J gene is TRBJ2-2, the V gene TRBV7-2; D is perhaps TRBD2 (5 bases). The clonotype comes from a woman in her forties with COVID-19, enrolled during active disease. The specimen was peripheral blood. CDR3 nucleotides: TGTGCCAGCAGCTTAGAGCGGCAGATCACCGGGGAGCTGTTTTTT. Translated: CASSLERQITGELFF.